This TCR beta chain was recovered during a study of vaccination and CD4 T cells after COVID-19. Study information: For each participant, vaccination comprised two doses of either the BNT162b2 or the mRNA-1273 vaccine.

From germline, CDR1 is MNHEY and CDR2 SVGEGT. The CDR3 has 15 residues. The V gene lost 4 bases and the J gene lost 2 bases, with 12 bases spanning the gap. This clonotype was detected only a few times. No antigen is known for it. Sample treatment: roughly 11-day PBMC culture with coronavirus spike peptide pools or control peptides (ViraFEST assay). The ViraFEST method relied on peptide pools to expand antigen-specific T cells, followed by TCR sequencing. IL-2 (approximately 10 IU/ml) and peptide pools (about 9.4 ug/ml) were added to cultures of around 2.1 million PBMCs per well. The assay that was used to sequence DNA from cultured CD4+ T cells was the Oncomine TCR Beta short-read assay. Cultured CD4+ T cells were the source of extracted genomic DNA. TCRdb ran MiXCR on the PCR reads and lists one entry per CDR3 protein. The sample includes about 19,000 distinct CDR3 sequences, 25% to 40% of them seen just once.

The sequenced sample consisted of cultured CD4+ T cells from blood. This clonotype originated in a human donor with COVID-19. The chain is built from TRBV6-2 or TRBV6-3 and TRBJ1-5, with D perhaps TRBD1 (5 bases). CDR3 nucleotides: TGTGCCAGCAGTTGGAACCCGGGGGGCAATCAGCCCCAGCATTTT. It encodes CASSWNPGGNQPQHF.